The subject of this entry is one TCR beta chain. The antigen is undetermined. A TCRbeta library incorporating unique molecular identifiers was prepared. Via MiXCR, TCRdb re-called the PCR reads, giving one row per CDR3 protein. Of about a million distinct CDR3 sequences listed, about 30% were seen once; the top ten hold approximately 30%. The data were taken from a study of T-cell reconstitution after alpha-beta-depleted transplantation in children. General study points: Several hundred rapidly expanded clones from non-depleted graft cells reportedly supplied alpha-beta T cells about two months post-transplant. Several patients had high TCRbeta diversity at day 60; it came from surviving recipient T cells and thymic progenitors. Fresh T-cell production supplied most of the T-cell counts and diversity seen one year after transplant.

V lost 0 bases, J lost 3 bases, and 12 bases lay in between. The germline V gene has CDR1 SGHRS and CDR2 YFSETQ. The CDR3 runs 16 residues. Sequencing used PBMCs, mostly from graft donor cells, obtained 360 days after TCRalphabeta/CD19-depleted stem cell transplant. The receptor comes from a boy under two years old who had a stem cell transplant for SCID, so the T cells may come from the graft donor. The chain employs TRBV5-1 and TRBJ2-2, with D possibly being TRBD1 (6 bases). Written as DNA, the CDR3 is TGCGCCAGCAGCTTGGTACAGGGTGAGGACACCGGGGAGCTGTTTTTT. Protein product: CASSLVQGEDTGELFF.